The clone carrying this T cell receptor beta chain was recorded at least ten times. Its target is unknown. Regions amplified from RNA transcripts were the TCR beta CDR3 regions. TCR CDR3 underwent first-round RT-PCR with the HTBI primer set. TCRdb re-called the multiplex PCR reads through MiXCR, storing one row per CDR3 protein. In the table there are around 210,000 distinct CDR3 sequences, about a sixth of which are singletons. Thyroid ultrasound, orbital computed tomography, clinical symptoms, and serum thyroxine and TRAb underpinned diagnoses. From more than 9.5 ml of fresh peripheral blood, PBMCs were isolated. The CDR3 runs to 16 residues. V lost 5 bases and J lost 2; bases outside the gene matches: 7. CDR1 and CDR2 from the germline V gene are SGHAT and FQNNGV. These data originate in a study of T cells in Graves' hyperthyroidism and ophthalmopathy. General study points: Blood held most thyroid clonotypes expanded above 0.001 frequency.

Sequencing was done on a sample of blood. V gene TRBV11-2 combines with J gene TRBJ2-4, with 9 bases matching TRBD1. The clonotype comes from a woman between 45 and 65 years old with Graves' hyperthyroidism. CDR3 in DNA: TGTGCCAGCAGCAGGGACAGGGTGGGAACCAAAAACATTCAGTACTTC. It translates to CASSRDRVGTKNIQYF.